This T cell receptor beta chain was obtained from a study of OX40 agonist ivuxolimab in advanced cancers. Here immunoSEQ multiplex PCR was the method, and the copy in TCRdb shows in-frame clones only, minus some. The table lists roughly 67,000 clones, approximately 80% of them singletons. CDR1 and CDR2 (germline): LNHDA, SQIVND (reference sequence). This CDR3 has 16 residues. The V end was cut by 3 bases, the J end by 6 bases, with 18 bases between. The receptor comes from an adult with an advanced solid tumor such as melanoma, head and neck, liver or kidney cancer. Sample: CD4+ or CD8+ T cells sorted from blood, taken in a trial of the OX40 agonist ivuxolimab. The gene calls are TRBV19 and TRBJ2-1; D call uncertain. This CDR3 reads CASSIPITSPSNEQFF. The CDR3 coding sequence is TGTGCCAGTAGTATTCCGATCACGAGCCCTTCCAATGAGCAGTTCTTC.